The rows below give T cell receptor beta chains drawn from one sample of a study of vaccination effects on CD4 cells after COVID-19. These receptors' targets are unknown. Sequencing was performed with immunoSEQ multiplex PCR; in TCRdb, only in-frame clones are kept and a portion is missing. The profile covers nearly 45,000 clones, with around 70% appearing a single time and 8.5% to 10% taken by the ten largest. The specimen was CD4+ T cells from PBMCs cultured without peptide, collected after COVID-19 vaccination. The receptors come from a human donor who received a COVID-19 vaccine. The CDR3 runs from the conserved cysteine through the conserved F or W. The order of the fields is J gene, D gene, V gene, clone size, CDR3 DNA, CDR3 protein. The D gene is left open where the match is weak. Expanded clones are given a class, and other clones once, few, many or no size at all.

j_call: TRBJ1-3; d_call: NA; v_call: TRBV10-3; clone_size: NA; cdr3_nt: TGTGCCGTCAAGTCGTCCGGGCCGACAGGCCCGATTGGAAACACCATATATTTT; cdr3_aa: CAVKSSGPTGPIGNTIYF
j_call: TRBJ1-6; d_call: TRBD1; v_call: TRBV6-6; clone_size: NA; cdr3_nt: TGTGCCAGCAGCTCCGGGACAGGGGCCTTTAATTCACCCCTCCACTTT; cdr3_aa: CASSSGTGAFNSPLHF
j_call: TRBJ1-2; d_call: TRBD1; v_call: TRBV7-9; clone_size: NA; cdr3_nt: TGTGCCAGCAGCTTAACCGGGACAGAAGATATCTATGGCTACACCTTC; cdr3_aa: CASSLTGTEDIYGYTF
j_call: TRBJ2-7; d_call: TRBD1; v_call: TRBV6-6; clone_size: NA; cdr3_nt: TGTGCCAGCAGCTCGACAGGGAATTTTAACGAGCAGTACTTC; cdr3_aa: CASSSTGNFNEQYF
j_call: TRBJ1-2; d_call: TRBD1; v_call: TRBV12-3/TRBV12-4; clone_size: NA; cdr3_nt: TGTGCCAGCAGTCCCGGGACAGGGTGGAGCTACACCTTC; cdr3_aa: CASSPGTGWSYTF
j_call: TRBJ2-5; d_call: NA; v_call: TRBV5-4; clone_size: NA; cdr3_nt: TGTGCCAGCAGCTTCGACAGGTACCAAGAGACCCAGTACTTC; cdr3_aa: CASSFDRYQETQYF
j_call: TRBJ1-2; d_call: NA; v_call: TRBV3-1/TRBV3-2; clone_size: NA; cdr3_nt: TGTGCCAGCAGCCAAGGACAGAACAACTATGGCTACACCTTC; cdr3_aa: CASSQGQNNYGYTF
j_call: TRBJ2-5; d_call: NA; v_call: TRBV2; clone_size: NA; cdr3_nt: TGTGCCAGCAGAGCCGGGCTAGCCGAAGAGACCCAGTACTTC; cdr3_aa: CASRAGLAEETQYF
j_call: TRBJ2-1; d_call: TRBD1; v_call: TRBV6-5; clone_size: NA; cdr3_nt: TGTGCCAGCAGCCTGACAGGGGCTGAGCAGTTCTTC; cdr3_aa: CASSLTGAEQFF
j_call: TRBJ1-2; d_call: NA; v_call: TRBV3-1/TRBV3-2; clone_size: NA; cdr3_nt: TGTGCCAGCAGCCACACTCCCATAAGGGACTATGGCTACACCTTC; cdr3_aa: CASSHTPIRDYGYTF
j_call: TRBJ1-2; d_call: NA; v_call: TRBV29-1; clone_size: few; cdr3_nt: TGCAGCGTTGTGGACAGTAACTATGGCTACACCTTC; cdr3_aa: CSVVDSNYGYTF
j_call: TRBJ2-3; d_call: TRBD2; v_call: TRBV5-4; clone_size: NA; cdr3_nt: TGTGCCAGCAGCCACGGACTAGCGGGAACAGATACGCAGTATTTT; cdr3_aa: CASSHGLAGTDTQYF
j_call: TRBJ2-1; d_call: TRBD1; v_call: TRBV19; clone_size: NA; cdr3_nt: TGTGCCAGTAGTATTTTTTTTAGACAGGGGAAGGTCAATGAGCAGTTCTTC; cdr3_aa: CASSIFFRQGKVNEQFF
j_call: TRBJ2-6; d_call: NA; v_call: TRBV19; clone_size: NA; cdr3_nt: TGTGCCAGTAGTACTTCAGGGGTTTCAGGGGCCAACGTCCTGACTTTC; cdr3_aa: CASSTSGVSGANVLTF
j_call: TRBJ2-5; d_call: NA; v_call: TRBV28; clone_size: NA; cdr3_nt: TGTGCCAGCAATCAGGGTAGAGAGACCCAGTACTTC; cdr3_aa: CASNQGRETQYF
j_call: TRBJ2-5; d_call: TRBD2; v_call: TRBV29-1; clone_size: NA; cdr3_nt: TGCAGCGTTGAAGGCGGGAGTGAACAAGAGACCCAGTACTTC; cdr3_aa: CSVEGGSEQETQYF